This T cell receptor beta chain comes out of a study of T cells in Graves' hyperthyroidism and ophthalmopathy. The CDR3 runs to 15 residues. V lost 7 bases to trimming and J lost 5 bases; unmatched junction nucleotides: 13. Germline V gene sequence: CDR1 DFQATT, CDR2 SNEGSKA (reference sequence). Patients having uncontrolled infection, another autoimmune disease, pregnancy or lactation were not included. Together with thyroid ultrasound, orbital computed tomography, serum thyroxine and TRAb, clinical symptoms were used for diagnoses. PBMCs stemmed from 10 ml fresh peripheral blood. The investigators amplified TCR beta CDR3 regions from RNA transcripts. Carried out on the TCR CDR3, a first-round RT-PCR used the HTBI primer set. TCRdb itself ran the multiplex PCR reads through MiXCR, one entry per CDR3 protein. The sample shows approximately 620,000 distinct CDR3 sequences, 15% to 20% of them seen only once.

This clonotype occurred many times. The chain couples TRBV20-1 to TRBJ1-5, with 8 bases fitting TRBD1. Sequences were obtained from blood. This sequence originates from a woman aged 40 to 50 with Graves' ophthalmopathy. The CDR3 sequence is CSDPTGASEDQPQHF. The CDR3 bases are TGCAGTGACCCGACAGGGGCGTCGGAGGATCAGCCCCAGCATTTT.